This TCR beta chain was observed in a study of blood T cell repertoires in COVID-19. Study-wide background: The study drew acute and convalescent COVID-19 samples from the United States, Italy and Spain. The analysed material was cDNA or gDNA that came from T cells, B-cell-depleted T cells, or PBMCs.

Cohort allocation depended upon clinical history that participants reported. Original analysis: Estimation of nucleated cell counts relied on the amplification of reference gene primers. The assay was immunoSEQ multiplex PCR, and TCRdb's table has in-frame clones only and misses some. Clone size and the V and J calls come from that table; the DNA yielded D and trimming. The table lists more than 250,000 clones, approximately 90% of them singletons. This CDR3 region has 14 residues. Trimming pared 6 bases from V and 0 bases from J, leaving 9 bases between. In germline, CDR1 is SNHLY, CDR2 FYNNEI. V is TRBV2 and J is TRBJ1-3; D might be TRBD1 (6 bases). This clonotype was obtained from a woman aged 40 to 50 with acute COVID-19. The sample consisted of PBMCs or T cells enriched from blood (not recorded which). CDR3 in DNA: TGTGCCAGCAGAGTGGACAGCTCTGGAAACACCATATATTTT. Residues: CASRVDSSGNTIYF.